One sample yielded the 20 T cell receptor beta chains listed below, sequenced in a study of blood T cell repertoires in COVID-19. Sequenced by immunoSEQ multiplex PCR; TCRdb stores in-frame clones only, minus some. The sample shows about 200,000 clones, more than 75% of them seen only once. The sample taken for sequencing was PBMCs or T cells enriched from blood (not recorded which). The origin of the receptors is a man aged 40-55 years with acute COVID-19.

The CDR3 DNA follows: TGTGCCAGCAGTTGGGCGGGAAACACTGAAGCTTTCTTT. It specifies CASSWAGNTEAFF. V is TRBV28 and J is TRBJ1-1, with D unclear. The V and J ends lost 4 bases and 2 bases respectively, with 8 bases between them. Per the germline V gene, CDR1 is MDHEN and CDR2 is SYDVKM. CDR3 length: 13 residues. Looking up the rest from reference TRBV28 and TRBJ1-1 gives the full variable domain: DVKVTQSSRYLVKRTGEKVFLECVQDMDHENMFWYRQDPGLGLRLIYFSYDVKMKEKGDIPEGYSVSREKKERFSLILESASTNQTSMYLCASSWAGNTEAFFGQGTRLTVV.

This chain joins TRBV10-3 and TRBJ2-5; 12 bases agree with TRBD2. The length of the CDR3 is 14 residues. Germline lookup yields CDR1 ENHRY and CDR2 SYGVKD. The J segment lost 0 bases and the V segment lost 9 bases, leaving 2 bases of the junction unmatched. This chain's CDR3 is CAIGTSGYQETQYF. For the CDR3, the DNA is TGTGCCATTGGGACTAGCGGGTACCAAGAGACCCAGTACTTC.

V gene TRBV7-2 combines with J gene TRBJ1-5, with 11 bases aligning to TRBD1. Germline V gene sequence: CDR1 SGHTA, CDR2 FQGNSA. Trimming took 4 bases from V and 4 from J; bases not matched to a gene: 9. The CDR3 contains 17 residues. CDR3 nucleotides: TGTGCCAGCAGCTCTAGGGGGACAGGGGGTGGTAATCAGCCCCAGCATTTT. This translates into CASSSRGTGGGNQPQHF.

V is TRBV3-1 (or the pseudogene TRBV3-2) and J is TRBJ2-2; 7 nucleotides line up with TRBD2. V was pared by 1 base and J by 7 bases, with 9 bases of the junction left unmatched. Germline values: CDR1 LGHDT, CDR2 YNNKEL (reference sequence). The length of the CDR3 is 16 residues. CDR3 nucleotides: TGTGCCAGCAGCCAAGTGTTACGGGAGCGGGGCGGGGAGCTGTTTTTT. It specifies CASSQVLRERGGELFF.

The V and J genes are TRBV6-2 or TRBV6-3 and TRBJ2-4, with D maybe TRBD1 (5 bases). There are 16 residues in the CDR3. Trimming stripped 0 bases from V and 0 bases from J, with 9 bases between. Germline values: CDR1 MNHEY, CDR2 SVGEGT. Here the CDR3 DNA reads TGTGCCAGCAGTTACTCGACAGTACTAGCCAAAAACATTCAGTACTTC. It yields the protein CASSYSTVLAKNIQYF.

V is TRBV30 and J is TRBJ1-2, with D perhaps matching TRBD1 (6 bases). Germline CDR1 reads GTSNPN; CDR2 reads SVGIG (reference sequence). The CDR3 is 14 amino acids. V lost 5 bases to trimming and J lost 2 bases, with 15 bases between them. The CDR3 DNA reads as TGTGCCTGGGGATCTTGGGGGCTAAACTATGGCTACACCTTC. Its translation: CAWGSWGLNYGYTF. The variable domain in full, completed from reference TRBV30 and TRBJ1-2, reads SQTIHQWPATLVQPVGSPLSLECTVEGTSNPNLYWYRQAAGRGLQLLFYSVGIGQISSEVPQNLSASRPQDRQFILSSKKLLLSDSGFYLCAWGSWGLNYGYTFGSGTRLTVV.

This clone was observed once. As DNA, the CDR3 is TGTGCCAGAGGCGGAGTCGCGAACACCGGGGAGCTGTTTTTT. It is translated as CARGGVANTGELFF. The chain combines TRBV7-9 with TRBJ2-2; D ambiguous. CDR3 length equals 14 residues. With 9 bases removed from V and 0 bases from J, the gap between germline ends came to 11 bases. The germline V gene encodes CDR1 SEHNR and CDR2 FQNEAQ (reference sequence).

This clone was seen just once. The CDR3: CASSRGGNYEQYF. The CDR3, as DNA: TGTGCCAGCAGCCGGGGGGGTAACTACGAGCAGTACTTC. This chain joins TRBV7-9 and TRBJ2-7; TRBD2 aligns across 8 bases. Germline V gene lookup returns CDR1 SEHNR and CDR2 FQNEAQ (reference sequence). The ends lost 5 bases at V and 3 bases at J; junction bases unmatched: 3. CDR3 size: 13 residues.

This clone has a count of ten or more. The J gene is TRBJ2-6, the V gene TRBV9; TRBD2 matches at 7 bases. Germline values: CDR1 SGDLS, CDR2 YYNGEE. V was clipped by 3 bases and J by 6 bases; unmatched bases: 9. The CDR3 sequence is 16 residues long. CDR3 loop: CASSETAAGEANVLTF. The CDR3 DNA reads TGTGCCAGCAGCGAGACAGCCGCGGGGGAGGCCAACGTCCTGACTTTC. The full variable domain, with the rest looked up from reference TRBV9 and TRBJ2-6, is DSGVTQTPKHLITATGQRVTLRCSPRSGDLSVYWYQQSLDQGLQFLIQYYNGEERAKGNILERFSAQQFPDLHSELNLSSLELGDSALYFCASSETAAGEANVLTFGAGSRLTVL.

V and J are TRBV27 and TRBJ1-1; 7 bases match TRBD1. CDR1 MNHEY and CDR2 SMNVEV come from the germline V gene (reference sequence). CDR3 length equals 14 residues. The V gene end was trimmed by 5 bases and the J gene end by 4 bases; junction bases not matched to a gene: 7. CDR3 sequence (DNA): TGTGCCAGCAGTCATCGGGACAGTCGCACTGAAGCTTTCTTT. Protein sequence: CASSHRDSRTEAFF.

V gene TRBV3-1 (or the pseudogene TRBV3-2) combines with J gene TRBJ2-7; 13 positions match TRBD2. CDR3 size: 14 residues. Losses at the gene ends were 6 bases for V and 2 bases for J; bases not matched to a gene: 1. Germline V gene sequence: CDR1 LGHDT, CDR2 YNNKEL (reference sequence). This chain's CDR3 is CASRGLAGAYEQYF. In DNA, the CDR3 is TGTGCCAGCAGAGGACTAGCGGGAGCCTACGAGCAGTACTTC.

The sample holds a few counts of this clone. This chain connects TRBV7-2 to TRBJ1-4; D is unresolved. The CDR3 is 13 amino acids. The V gene's germline CDR1 is SGHTA and CDR2 FQGNSA. The germline V and J ends were trimmed by 8 bases and 2 bases, with 9 bases remaining between them. The CDR3 nucleotides read TGTGCCAGCCAGCGAAATACTAATGAAAAACTGTTTTTT. Amino acid sequence: CASQRNTNEKLFF.

The gene calls are TRBV2 and TRBJ2-1; perhaps TRBD2 as D (5 bases). The CDR3 sequence is 13 residues long. The germline V and J ends were trimmed by 7 bases and 0 bases, with 7 bases remaining between them. Germline CDR1 is SNHLY and CDR2 is FYNNEI. CDR3 residues: CASTRGSYNEQFF. CDR3 bases: TGTGCCAGCACACGGGGCTCCTACAATGAGCAGTTCTTC.

This rearrangement joins TRBV7-7 to TRBJ2-3; 7 bases agree with TRBD2. The germline V gene encodes CDR1 SSHAT and CDR2 FNYEAQ (reference sequence). This CDR3 is 13 amino acids long. V lost 4 bases to trimming and J lost 6 bases; unmatched junction nucleotides: 4. The CDR3 sequence is CASSSGGGDTQYF. The DNA for the CDR3 is TGTGCCAGCAGCTCGGGAGGAGGCGATACGCAGTATTTT.

V and J are TRBV6-5 and TRBJ1-1; no firm D call. V was clipped by 5 bases and J by 3 bases, with 7 bases between them. CDR3 size: 12 residues. The germline CDR1 and CDR2 sequences are MNHEY and SVGAGI. This chain's CDR3 is CASSRFDTEAFF. The CDR3 region has the DNA TGTGCCAGCAGTCGGTTTGACACTGAAGCTTTCTTT.

The chain recombines TRBV1 with TRBJ2-3; the table's D gene call, TRBD2, was not cross checked with the DNA. TRBV1 is listed as a pseudogene. The CDR3 extends over 12 amino acids. CDR3 loop: CTSSLLTDTQYF. In nucleotides, the CDR3 is TGCACCAGCAGCCTCTTAACAGATACGCAGTATTTT.

The V gene is TRBV19, the J gene TRBJ1-2; weak D call: TRBD1 (6 bases). Germline CDR1 reads LNHDA; CDR2 reads SQIVND (reference sequence). The V gene lost 9 bases and the J gene lost 7 bases, with 15 bases spanning the gap. This CDR3 is built from 12 residues. CDR3 in DNA: TGTGCCAGCAGGGGATCCAATGGTGGCTACACCTTC. Protein: CASRGSNGGYTF.

Here the CDR3 DNA reads TGTGCCAGCAGGCGGAGCGGAACCCACACAGATACGCAGTATTTT. Its translation is CASRRSGTHTDTQYF. The chain couples TRBV5-4 to TRBJ2-3; possible D gene TRBD2, 5 bases. The CDR3 is made up of 15 amino acids. The ends were cut back, 5 bases at V and 2 bases at J, with 15 bases in the middle. In germline, CDR1 is SGHNT, CDR2 YYREEE (reference sequence).

To note about this clone: Other DNA sequences of this sample code for an identical CDR3. This chain joins TRBV5-5 and TRBJ2-5; the match to TRBD1 covers 9 bases. The CDR3 runs 14 residues. The germline V gene has CDR1 SGHKS and CDR2 YYEKEE (reference sequence). The V gene end was trimmed by 4 bases and the J gene end by 5 bases; junction bases not matched to a gene: 6. Written as DNA, the CDR3 is TGTGCCAGCAGCGGTACAGGGGGCGGTGAGACCCAGTACTTC. Encoded protein: CASSGTGGGETQYF.

The chain employs TRBV28 and TRBJ1-2; weak D call: TRBD1 (6 bases). Per the germline V gene, CDR1 is MDHEN and CDR2 is SYDVKM. V lost 7 bases, J lost 7 bases, and 16 bases lay in between. There are 13 residues in the CDR3. The CDR3 protein is CASMVRGSSGYTF. The CDR3, as DNA: TGTGCCAGCATGGTCAGGGGTTCGTCTGGCTACACCTTC.